Below, 9 T cell receptor beta chains from the same sample are listed, as sequenced in a study of blood T cell repertoires in COVID-19. Assay: immunoSEQ multiplex PCR; the TCRdb copy retains only in-frame clones and omits some. The repertoire holds about 240,000 clones, with about 83% as singletons. The sample was peripheral blood. The receptors stem from a man younger than 40 who had recovered from COVID-19.

The chain recombines TRBV11-2 with TRBJ2-7; 7 positions match TRBD1. Per germline, CDR1 SGHAT and CDR2 FQNNGV. The CDR3 has 13 residues. The junction had 5 bases not matched to a gene; V was cut back by 2 bases and J by 7 bases. The CDR3 reads CASSLIPQGEQYV. In DNA form, the CDR3 reads TGTGCCAGCAGCTTAATCCCACAGGGGGAGCAGTACGTC.

The J gene is TRBJ2-1, the V gene TRBV5-8, with D unresolved. V dropped 2 bases and J dropped 0 bases, with 6 bases sitting between them. The V gene's germline CDR1 is SGHTS and CDR2 YDEGEE. This CDR3 spans 14 amino acids. The CDR3, as DNA: TGTGCCAGCAGCTTCGGTAGCTCCTACAATGAGCAGTTCTTC. Amino acids: CASSFGSSYNEQFF.

The chain employs TRBV7-2 and TRBJ2-3, with D hard to call. CDR3 length: 15 residues. Trimming stripped 1 base from V and 2 bases from J, with 10 bases between. Germline CDR1 reads SGHTA; CDR2 reads FQGNSA. The CDR3 region has the DNA TGTGCCAGCAGCTTAGTTTTTCTATCCACAGATACGCAGTATTTT. Translation gives CASSLVFLSTDTQYF. Looking up the rest from reference TRBV7-2 and TRBJ2-3 gives the full variable domain: GAGVSQSPSNKVTEKGKDVELRCDPISGHTALYWYRQSLGQGLEFLIYFQGNSAPDKSGLPSDRFSAERTGGSVSTLTIQRTQQEDSAVYLCASSLVFLSTDTQYFGPGTRLTVL.

The gene calls are TRBV9 and TRBJ2-3, with 9 positions matching TRBD2. The V gene's germline CDR1 is SGDLS and CDR2 YYNGEE. The CDR3 extends over 17 amino acids. J was trimmed by 3 bases and V by 0 bases; bases with no gene match: 8. The CDR3 nucleotides read TGTGCCAGCAGCGTAGGGTCACAAGCGGGGGGTACAGATACGCAGTATTTT. Translation: CASSVGSQAGGTDTQYF.

The rearrangement uses TRBV3-1 (or the pseudogene TRBV3-2) and TRBJ2-7, with D perhaps matching TRBD2 (7 bases). Germline values: CDR1 LGHDT, CDR2 YNNKEL (reference sequence). The V end lost 3 bases, the J end lost 1 base, and 16 bases lay between the germline ends. The CDR3 totals 16 residues. CDR3 amino acids: CASSHKVGGPSYEQYF. For the CDR3, the DNA is TGTGCCAGCAGCCATAAGGTCGGGGGGCCTTCCTACGAGCAGTACTTC.

V is TRBV2 and J is TRBJ1-5; the D gene is possibly TRBD1 (5 bases). This CDR3 is 14 amino acids long. Germline V CDR1 and CDR2: SNHLY, FYNNEI. V was clipped by 6 bases and J by 3 bases, with 12 bases between them. The CDR3 DNA reads TGTGCCAGCAGGGGTACAGGAGTCAATCAGCCCCAGCATTTT. Translating it yields CASRGTGVNQPQHF. Full variable domain (remainder filled in from reference TRBV2 and TRBJ1-5): EPEVTQTPSHQVTQMGQEVILRCVPISNHLYFYWYRQILGQKVEFLVSFYNNEISEKSEIFDDQFSVERPDGSNFTLKIRSTKLEDSAMYFCASRGTGVNQPQHFGDGTRLSIL.

The chain couples TRBV6-6 to TRBJ2-1, with D perhaps TRBD1 (5 bases). Germline V gives CDR1 MNHNY, CDR2 SVGAGI (reference sequence). The CDR3 loop spans 13 amino acids. Trimming took off 5 bases at V and 5 bases at J, with 10 bases between the two ends. The CDR3, as DNA: TGTGCCAGCAGTAGAGACAGTAACAATGAGCAGTTCTTC. Translating it yields CASSRDSNNEQFF.

The chain couples TRBV9 to TRBJ2-1; tentatively, D is TRBD2 (6 bases). Trimming cost V 4 bases and J 9 bases, with 20 bases left between them. This CDR3 is 15 amino acids long. Germline V gene sequence: CDR1 SGDLS, CDR2 YYNGEE. CDR3 coding DNA: TGTGCCAGCAGCTCAGGACTACTCTCGGGTGGTGAGCAGTTCTTC. Translated, it gives CASSSGLLSGGEQFF.

The chain uses TRBV2 and TRBJ1-1, with unresolved D. This CDR3 has 14 residues. V shed 2 bases and J shed 1 base, with 8 bases lying between them. CDR1 SNHLY and CDR2 FYNNEI come from the germline V gene. CDR3 in DNA: TGTGCCAGCAGTGAACTGGGGAGGAACACTGAAGCTTTCTTT. Translating gives CASSELGRNTEAFF.